This T cell receptor (beta chain) comes out of a study of STAT5B mutations in CD4+ large granular lymphocyte leukemia. Whole-study findings and limits: Without putative leukemic clones, patient CD4-sorted repertoires remained more clonal than healthy CD4+ repertoires.

With respect to this clone: Its cognate antigen is unknown.

The CDR3 is made up of 12 amino acids. CDR1 and CDR2 (germline): SGHVS, FQNEAQ. Trimming removed 5 bases at V and 8 bases at J, with 10 bases between. Sequencing was at survey level. As originally analysed: Productive clonotypes were detectable down to 2.59 x 10-5 frequency. Data came from immunoSEQ multiplex PCR; TCRdb stores just in-frame clones and leaves some out. V, J and clone size are taken as reported in that table, and D and trimming were inferred from the DNA itself. The data contain about 30,000 clones, under 85% of them singletons. Control samples were healthy donors' buffy coats. V is TRBV7-8 and J is TRBJ2-1; D is unclear. The receptor was derived from a human donor in good health. Sequenced: CD4+ T cells from blood buffy coats. The CDR3 loop is CASSASSHEQFF. The CDR3 DNA follows: TGTGCCAGCAGCGCGAGCAGTCATGAGCAGTTCTTC. The full variable domain, its missing parts supplied by reference TRBV7-8 and TRBJ2-1, is GAGVSQSPRYKVAKRGQDVALRCDPISGHVSLFWYQQALGQGPEFLTYFQNEAQLDKSGLPSDRFFAERPEGSVSTLKIQRTQQEDSAVYLCASSASSHEQFFGPGTRLTVL.